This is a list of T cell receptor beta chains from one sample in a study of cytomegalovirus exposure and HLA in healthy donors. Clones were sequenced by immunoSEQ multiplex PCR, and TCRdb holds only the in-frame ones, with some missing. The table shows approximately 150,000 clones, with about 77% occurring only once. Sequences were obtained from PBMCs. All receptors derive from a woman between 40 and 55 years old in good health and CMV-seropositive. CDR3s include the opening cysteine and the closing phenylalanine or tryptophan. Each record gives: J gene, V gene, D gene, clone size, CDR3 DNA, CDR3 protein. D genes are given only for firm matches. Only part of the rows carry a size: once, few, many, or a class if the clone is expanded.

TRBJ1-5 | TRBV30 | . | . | TGTGCCTGGAGGTACGAGGGTCAGCCCCAGCATTTT | CAWRYEGQPQHF
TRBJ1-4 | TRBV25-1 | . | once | TGTGCCAGCTCTATCGGGACAAGTAATGAAAAACTGTTTTTT | CASSIGTSNEKLFF
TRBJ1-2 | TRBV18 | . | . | TGTGCCAGCTCACCACCGTCAGGGCAAAATTATGGCTACACCTTC | CASSPPSGQNYGYTF
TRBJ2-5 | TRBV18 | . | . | TGTGCCAGCTCACCACAGCCAGTGCGGCAAGAGACCCAGTACTTC | CASSPQPVRQETQYF
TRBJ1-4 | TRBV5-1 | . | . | TGCGCCAGCAGGGTGAACAGGCAGAATGAAAAACTGTTTTTT | CASRVNRQNEKLFF
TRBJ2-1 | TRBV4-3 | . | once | TGCGCCAGCAGCCAACCCAATAGCGACAATGAGCAGTTCTTC | CASSQPNSDNEQFF
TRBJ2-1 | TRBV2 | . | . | TGTGCCAGCAGCCCCCTAGGGGCGAGTAATGAGCAGTTCTTC | CASSPLGASNEQFF
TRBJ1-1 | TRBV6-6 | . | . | TGTGCCAGCAGTTACTCTTTCTCAGAAGACACTGAAGCTTTCTTT | CASSYSFSEDTEAFF
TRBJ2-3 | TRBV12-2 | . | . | TGTGCAAGTCGCTTAGTTGGCGGGGGGGGCACAGATACGCAGTATTTT | CASRLVGGGGTDTQYF
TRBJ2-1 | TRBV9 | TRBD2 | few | TGTGCCAGCAGCTTGGGAGGGTTAGCTTCGAATGAGCAGTTCTTC | CASSLGGLASNEQFF
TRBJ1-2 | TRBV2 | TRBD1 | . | TGTGCCAGCAGTTTACAGGGGGCGCAAGGCTATGGCTACACCTTC | CASSLQGAQGYGYTF
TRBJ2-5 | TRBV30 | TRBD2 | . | TGTGCCTGGAAAACTAGCGGGGGCCTTCCAACCCAGTACTTC | CAWKTSGGLPTQYF
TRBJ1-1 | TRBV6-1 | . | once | TGTGCCAGCAGGGTGGGGACACGGGAAGCTTTCTTT | CASRVGTREAFF
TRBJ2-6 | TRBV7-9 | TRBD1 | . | TGTGCCAGCAGCTTTAAGGGGACGGGGACAGATTATGGGGCCAACGTCCTGACTTTC | CASSFKGTGTDYGANVLTF
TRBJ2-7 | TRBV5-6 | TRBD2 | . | TGTGCCAGCAGCGGGACTAGCCACGACTACGAGCAGTACTTC | CASSGTSHDYEQYF